A selection of T cell receptor beta chains follows, all from one sample in a study of vaccination and CD4 T cells after COVID-19. One entry per CDR3 protein results from TCRdb running MiXCR on the PCR reads. The repertoire holds over 7,000 distinct CDR3 sequences, with around 55% as singletons. Antigen specificity for these receptors is unknown. The sample in question was cultured CD4+ T cells from blood, obtained after SARS-CoV-2 vaccination. These receptors were obtained from a human donor with COVID-19. Each CDR3 is given with its conserved first and last residue. A D gene is named only where the DNA matches it firmly. Clone size is given for some rows only: seen once, a few or many times, or a class if the clone is expanded.

J gene | V gene | D gene | clone size | CDR3 DNA | CDR3 protein
TRBJ2-1 | TRBV23-1 | TRBD1 | - | TGCGCCAGCAGTCGGGACAGGGCCTACAATGAGCAGTTCTTC | CASSRDRAYNEQFF
TRBJ1-4 | TRBV6-5 | - | once | TGTGCCAGCAGTTACTCAGGGGACCACAATGAAAAACTGTTTTTT | CASSYSGDHNEKLFF
TRBJ1-1 | TRBV10-2 | - | few | TGCGCCAGCAGTAATAGGGGGGAGACTGAAGCTTTCTTT | CASSNRGETEAFF
TRBJ2-2 | TRBV20-1 | TRBD1 | medium-sized | TGCAGTGCTTCAGACAGGGTGGTCACCGGGGAGCTGTTTTTT | CSASDRVVTGELFF
TRBJ2-5 | TRBV5-1 | TRBD2 | - | TGCGCCAGCAGCATGAGGACTAGCGGGGGCTTCGGAGAGACCCAGTACTTC | CASSMRTSGGFGETQYF
TRBJ1-1 | TRBV6-1 | - | - | TGTGCCAGCAGTGAGGTCCCCCATACTGAAGCTTTCTTT | CASSEVPHTEAFF
TRBJ1-2 | TRBV11-2 | - | few | TGTGCCAGCAGCTGGGATGGCAGCCTCTATGGCTACACCTTC | CASSWDGSLYGYTF
TRBJ2-5 | TRBV5-4 | - | - | TGTGCCAGCAGCTCTGGCAGGGACGGCGAGACCCAGTACTTC | CASSSGRDGETQYF
TRBJ2-5 | TRBV27 | - | few | TGTGCCAGCAGTTTATCGAGAGGGACGGAGACCCAGTACTTC | CASSLSRGTETQYF
TRBJ1-1 | TRBV7-9 | TRBD1 | - | TGTGCCAGCAGCTTACAACAGGGGGCTGAAGCTTTCTTT | CASSLQQGAEAFF
TRBJ1-1 | TRBV7-2 | - | large | TGTGCCAGCAGCACCTTGGGGGGAGGGACTGAAGCTTTCTTT | CASSTLGGGTEAFF
TRBJ1-2 | TRBV6-2/TRBV6-3 | - | few | TGTGCCAGCAGTTGGGCAGGGGACTATGGCTACACCTTC | CASSWAGDYGYTF
TRBJ1-1 | TRBV28 | TRBD1 | - | TGTGCCAGCAGTGACGGGACAGCCACCGTTGAAGCTTTCTTT | CASSDGTATVEAFF
TRBJ1-1 | TRBV20-1 | - | few | TGCAGTGCAAAGCAAGGGGCCACTGAAGCTTTCTTT | CSAKQGATEAFF
TRBJ1-2 | TRBV15 | TRBD1 | - | TGTGCCACCAGCAGGGGGGGACAGGTCTCTGGCTACACCTTC | CATSRGGQVSGYTF
TRBJ2-3 | TRBV27 | - | - | TGTGCCAGCAGTTTACCGAAGGGGGATACGCAGTATTTT | CASSLPKGDTQYF
TRBJ2-3 | TRBV5-8 | - | - | TGTGCCAGCAGCTGGGGACCGGGCGCAGATACGCAGTATTTT | CASSWGPGADTQYF
TRBJ2-5 | TRBV6-5 | - | - | TGTGCCAGCAGTTACTCGAAAGCTACGGGAGAGACCCAGTACTTC | CASSYSKATGETQYF
TRBJ2-3 | TRBV15 | - | - | TGTGCCACCAGGGGGGTTAGCACAGATACGCAGTATTTT | CATRGVSTDTQYF
TRBJ1-3 | TRBV11-2 | - | - | TGTGCCAGCAGCCCGCAGGGCTCTGGAAACACCATATATTTT | CASSPQGSGNTIYF
TRBJ2-2 | TRBV19 | - | - | TGTGCCAGTAGTACGGGGCTGGGCACCGGGGAGCTGTTTTTT | CASSTGLGTGELFF
TRBJ2-5 | TRBV10-3 | - | - | TGTGCCATCAGTGAGTCTGCCGCAGGAGAGACCCAGTACTTC | CAISESAAGETQYF
TRBJ2-2 | TRBV20-1 | - | - | TGCAGTGCTAGTTACACCCAGGGTTCCGGGGAGCTGTTTTTT | CSASYTQGSGELFF
TRBJ1-2 | TRBV20-1 | - | once | TGCAGTGCTAGCCAACAAGGCCTGGGACGAGAAGGCTACACCTTC | CSASQQGLGREGYTF
TRBJ1-5 | TRBV29-1 | - | few | TGCAGCGCCCGGGACAACTACAATCAGCCCCAGCATTTT | CSARDNYNQPQHF
TRBJ1-5 | TRBV20-1 | - | - | TGCAGTGCTAGAGGGAGCAGAGATCAGCCCCAGCATTTT | CSARGSRDQPQHF
TRBJ1-2 | TRBV6-2/TRBV6-3 | - | few | TGTGCCAGCTCCTCAAGGGGAGAAAACTATGGCTACACCTTC | CASSSRGENYGYTF
TRBJ2-6 | TRBV15 | - | few | TGTGCCACCAGAGGTAGCGGCAAGCCTGGGGCCAACGTCCTGACTTTC | CATRGSGKPGANVLTF
TRBJ2-5 | TRBV20-1 | - | few | TGCAGTACCCTAGGAGGGGGGAATGTAAAAGAGACCCAGTACTTC | CSTLGGGNVKETQYF
TRBJ2-1 | TRBV2 | - | - | TGTGCCAGCAACCTAGCGTCACGGGATGAGCAGTTCTTC | CASNLASRDEQFF
TRBJ1-1 | TRBV6-1 | TRBD1 | few | TGTGCCAGCACCCCGACAGGGTACACTGAAGCTTTCTTT | CASTPTGYTEAFF
TRBJ2-2 | TRBV15 | - | - | TGTGCCACCAGCAGAGGGTTAGGGACCACCGGGGAGCTGTTTTTT | CATSRGLGTTGELFF
TRBJ1-1 | TRBV19 | TRBD1 | - | TGTGCCAGTAGGGTCCGGGACAGGGGGCGAAACACTGAAGCTTTCTTT | CASRVRDRGRNTEAFF
TRBJ2-1 | TRBV20-1 | TRBD2 | once | TGCAGTGTTCCCGGACTAGCGCGTTCCTACAATGAGCAGTTCTTC | CSVPGLARSYNEQFF
TRBJ2-7 | TRBV30 | - | - | TGTGCCTGGAGTACTAAATCTACGAGGCAGTACTTC | CAWSTKSTRQYF
TRBJ1-1 | TRBV6-5 | - | - | TGTGCCAGCAGTTACCAGTTAAGGGACACTGAAGCTTTCTTT | CASSYQLRDTEAFF
TRBJ2-1 | TRBV7-2 | - | once | TGTGCCAGCAGCCCCCAGGCTGGGTCTGAGCAGTTCTTC | CASSPQAGSEQFF
TRBJ1-3 | TRBV7-2 | - | - | TGTGCCAGCAGCAGGACGGTGACCAACTCTGGAAACACCATATATTTT | CASSRTVTNSGNTIYF
TRBJ2-2 | TRBV7-2 | TRBD1 | - | TGTGCCAGCAGCTTAGCCACAGGGGCCGGGGAGCTGTTTTTT | CASSLATGAGELFF
TRBJ2-4 | TRBV7-2 | TRBD1 | - | TGTGCCAGCAGCCCCGGACAGGGTTACATTCAGTACTTC | CASSPGQGYIQYF
TRBJ2-2 | TRBV12-3/TRBV12-4 | - | - | TGTGCCAGCAGCCTAGCGCTAGCGAACACCGGGGAGCTGTTTTTT | CASSLALANTGELFF
TRBJ2-2 | TRBV27 | TRBD1 | - | TGTGCCAGCAGTTTAACCGGGACAGGGAGAACCGGGGAGCTGTTTTTT | CASSLTGTGRTGELFF
TRBJ2-5 | TRBV7-2 | TRBD1 | - | TGTGCCAGCAGCTTAGTAGACAGGGCCCAAGAGACCCAGTACTTC | CASSLVDRAQETQYF
TRBJ2-3 | TRBV7-6 | - | few | TGTGCCAGCAGCTTAGAGGGAGATACGCAGTATTTT | CASSLEGDTQYF
TRBJ1-1 | TRBV11-2 | - | - | TGTGCCAGCAGCTTGGGCAGTCAGAACACTGAAGCTTTCTTT | CASSLGSQNTEAFF
TRBJ1-1 | TRBV28 | - | - | TGTGCCAGCAGTTTATTAGGTGAAGCTTTCTTT | CASSLLGEAFF
TRBJ1-2 | TRBV27 | - | - | TGTGCCAGCAGGAGGGAGCGGTCAGCTAACTATGGCTACACCTTC | CASRRERSANYGYTF
TRBJ1-6 | TRBV20-1 | - | - | TGCAGTGCTATTGTTGGTGGGGGTAGCTCCTATAATTCACCCCTCCACTTT | CSAIVGGGSSYNSPLHF
TRBJ1-1 | TRBV7-5 | - | few | - | CISVQGGRQSGEAFF